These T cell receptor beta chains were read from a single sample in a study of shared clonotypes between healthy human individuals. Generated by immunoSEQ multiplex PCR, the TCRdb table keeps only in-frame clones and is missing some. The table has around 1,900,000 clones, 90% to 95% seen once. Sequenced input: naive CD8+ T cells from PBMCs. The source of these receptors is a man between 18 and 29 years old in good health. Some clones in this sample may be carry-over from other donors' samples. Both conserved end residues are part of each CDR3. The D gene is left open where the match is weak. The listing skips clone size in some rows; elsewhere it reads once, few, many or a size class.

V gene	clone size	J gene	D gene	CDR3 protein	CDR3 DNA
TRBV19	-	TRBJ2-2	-	CASRSGAGELFF	TGTGCCAGTAGATCAGGGGCCGGGGAGCTGTTTTTT
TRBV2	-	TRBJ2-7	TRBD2	CATNQGGRISHEQYF	TGTGCCACCAATCAGGGCGGGAGAATCTCCCACGAGCAGTACTTC
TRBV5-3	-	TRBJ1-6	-	CASSLGSNNSPLHF	TGTGCCAGCAGCTTGGGGTCGAATAATTCACCCCTCCACTTT
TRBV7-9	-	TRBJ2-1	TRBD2	CASSSSGREDHNEQFF	TGTGCCAGCAGCTCTTCAGGGCGGGAGGACCACAATGAGCAGTTCTTC
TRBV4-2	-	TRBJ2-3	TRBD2	CASSQDLALAPGGDTQYF	TGTGCCAGCAGCCAAGATTTGGCTCTAGCGCCGGGGGGAGATACGCAGTATTTT
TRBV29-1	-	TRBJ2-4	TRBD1	CSVSQGVAKNIQYF	TGCAGCGTCTCACAGGGGGTAGCCAAAAACATTCAGTACTTC
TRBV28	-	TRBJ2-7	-	CASSLSDLWSYYEQYF	TGTGCCAGCAGTTTATCAGATCTCTGGTCCTACTACGAGCAGTACTTC
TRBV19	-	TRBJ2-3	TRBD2	CASRKSGSGADTQYF	TGTGCCAGTAGGAAAAGCGGGAGTGGTGCAGATACGCAGTATTTT
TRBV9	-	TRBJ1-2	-	CASSVGNSLYGYTF	TGTGCCAGCAGCGTAGGGAACAGTCTTTATGGCTACACCTTC
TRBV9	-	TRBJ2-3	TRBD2	CASSGNLGSGRIDTQYF	TGTGCCAGCAGCGGAAATCTGGGTAGCGGGAGGATAGATACGCAGTATTTT
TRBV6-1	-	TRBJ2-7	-	CASSEVDTPSHEQYF	TGTGCCAGCAGTGAAGTCGACACCCCCTCCCACGAGCAGTACTTC
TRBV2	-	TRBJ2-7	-	CASRGRSSYEQYF	TGTGCCAGCAGGGGGAGGAGCTCCTACGAGCAGTACTTC
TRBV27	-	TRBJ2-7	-	CASSLIGSYEQYF	TGTGCCAGCAGCCTGATTGGGTCCTACGAGCAGTACTTC
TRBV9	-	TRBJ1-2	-	CASSVGDGANYGYTF	TGTGCCAGCAGCGTAGGCGACGGAGCTAACTATGGCTACACCTTC
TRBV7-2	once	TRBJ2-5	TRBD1	CASSLPTGLVLETQYF	TGTGCCAGCAGCCTACCGACAGGGCTGGTTTTAGAGACCCAGTACTTC
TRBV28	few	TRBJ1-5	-	CASRRRGELKPQHF	TGTGCCAGCAGAAGAAGGGGTGAGCTAAAGCCCCAGCATTTT